In this sample, the clone carrying this T cell receptor beta chain turned up a few times. The sample belongs to a study of CD4 and CD8 cells across lung adenocarcinoma regions. Germline CDR1 reads MNHNS; CDR2 reads SASEGT. With 6 bases clipped from V and 1 base from J, the junction kept 0 bases outside the gene matches. The CDR3 sequence is 13 residues long. Via MiXCR, TCRdb re-called the PCR reads, giving one row per CDR3 protein. This sample has some 7,200 distinct CDR3 sequences, with about 56% found just once. The specimen was CD4+ T cells from the center of a lung tumor. The gene calls are TRBV6-1 and TRBJ2-3; TRBD2 aligns across 8 bases. The TCR was taken from a female donor with lung adenocarcinoma. The CD4 and CD8 labels of this study may be unreliable. The DNA for the CDR3 is TGTGCCAGCAGGACTAGCGGCACAGATACGCAGTATTTT. It specifies CASRTSGTDTQYF.